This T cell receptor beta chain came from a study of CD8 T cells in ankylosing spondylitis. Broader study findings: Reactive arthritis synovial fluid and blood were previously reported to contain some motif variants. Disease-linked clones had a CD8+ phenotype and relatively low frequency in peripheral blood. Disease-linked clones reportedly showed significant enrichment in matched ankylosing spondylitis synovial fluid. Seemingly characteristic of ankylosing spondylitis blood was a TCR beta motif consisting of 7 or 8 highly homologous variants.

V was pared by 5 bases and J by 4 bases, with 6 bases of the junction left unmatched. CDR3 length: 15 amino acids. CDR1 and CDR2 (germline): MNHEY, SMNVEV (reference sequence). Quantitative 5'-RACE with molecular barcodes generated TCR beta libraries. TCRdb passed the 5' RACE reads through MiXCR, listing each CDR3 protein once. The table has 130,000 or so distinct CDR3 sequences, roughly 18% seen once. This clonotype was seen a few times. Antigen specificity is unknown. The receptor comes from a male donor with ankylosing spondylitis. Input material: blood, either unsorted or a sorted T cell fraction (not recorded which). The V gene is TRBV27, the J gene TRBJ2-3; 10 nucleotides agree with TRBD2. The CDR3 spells CASSNPGLASDTQYF. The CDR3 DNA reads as TGTGCCAGCAGTAACCCGGGACTAGCGTCAGATACGCAGTATTTT.